The source of this TCR beta chain is a study of blood T cell repertoires in COVID-19. Study-level background: Collection of acute and convalescent COVID-19 samples took place in the United States, Italy and Spain. T cells, B-cell-depleted T cells, or PBMCs supplied cDNA or gDNA.

Per the study methods: Amplification of reference gene primers was used by the study to estimate nucleated cell counts. Using immunoSEQ multiplex PCR, the repertoire was profiled, and TCRdb retains in-frame clones only, with some absent. V and J calls and clone size are given by that table; D and trimming were obtained from the DNA. The data hold roughly 170,000 clones, with about nine tenths observed a single time. The table lists this clone with a few counts. Germline loops: CDR1 SGDLS, CDR2 YYNGEE. With V trimmed by 6 bases and J by 0 bases, 23 bases remained unmatched. This CDR3 region has 20 residues.

Material for sequencing was peripheral blood. The receptor's source is a man in his fifties or sixties with acute or convalescent COVID-19. The V call is TRBV9, the J call TRBJ1-1, with 7 positions matching TRBD1. CDR3 sequence (DNA): TGTGCCAGCAACGGCCGTCTGGGGGACAGAAATAGAATTATGAACACTGAAGCTTTCTTT. Translation gives CASNGRLGDRNRIMNTEAFF.